This T cell receptor beta chain was sequenced in a study of T cell responses to AZD1222 COVID-19 vaccine. Germline CDR1 reads MNHEY; CDR2 reads SMNVEV (reference sequence). The CDR3 runs 13 residues. V was trimmed by 3 bases and J by 5 bases, leaving 10 bases between them. Overall study results and limits: Spike-spanning, vaccine-associated CD4 TCRs were dominant at 160-218 and 743-854.

The table came from immunoSEQ multiplex PCR; TCRdb's copy has only in-frame clones and leaves some out. Found here are roughly 140,000 clones, approximately 90% of them singletons; the top ten hold roughly 2.8%. Remarks on this clone: What it binds is not known.

Material: peripheral blood, obtained on day 0 of MenACWY control vaccination. J is TRBJ1-1 and V is TRBV27; D possibly corresponds to TRBD1 (5 bases). The source of this sequence is an adult in good health. CDR3 amino acids: CASSFGGGTEAFF. The CDR3 bases are TGTGCCAGCAGTTTCGGGGGGGGAACTGAAGCTTTCTTT.